This T cell receptor beta chain originates from a study of spatial heterogeneity in lung cancer. Looking at the study overall: There were some 76 donors, all of them untreated patients with early-stage non-small cell lung cancer.

TCRdb fed the 5' RACE reads into MiXCR, producing one record per CDR3 protein. This sample has about 15,000 distinct CDR3 sequences; roughly 6.3% occur once, and the top ten carry roughly 25%. CDR3 length: 12 amino acids. The V end was cut by 7 bases, the J end by 5 bases, with 10 bases between. Germline CDR1 reads SNHLY; CDR2 reads FYNNEI. Indicated time point: blood at routine non-recurrence follow-up after resection. Unsorted whole RNA samples from tumor, nontumor lung or frozen PBMC were sequenced. The sequence derives from a male donor with early-stage non-small cell lung cancer. This rearrangement joins TRBV2 to TRBJ2-3; no clear D. Material: PBMCs, obtained at follow-up. CDR3 bases: TGTGCCAGCAAAGGTGAAGAAGATACGCAGTATTTT. Translating gives CASKGEEDTQYF. The full variable domain, in which reference TRBV2 and TRBJ2-3 provide the parts outside the CDR3, is EPEVTQTPSHQVTQMGQEVILRCVPISNHLYFYWYRQILGQKVEFLVSFYNNEISEKSEIFDDQFSVERPDGSNFTLKIRSTKLEDSAMYFCASKGEEDTQYFGPGTRLTVL.